This TCR beta chain appears in the sequencing data of a study of blood T cell repertoires in COVID-19. Sequencing was performed with immunoSEQ multiplex PCR; in TCRdb, only in-frame clones are kept and a portion is missing. The sample consists of 250,000 to 300,000 clones, approximately 88% of them appearing once. V dropped 5 bases and J dropped 6; count of bases not matched to a gene: 10. The CDR3 covers 15 residues. Germline CDR1 LNHDA, CDR2 SQIVND (reference sequence). The chain recombines TRBV19 with TRBJ1-2, with TRBD1 matching 9 bases. The sequenced sample consisted of peripheral blood. The receptor's source is a man aged 45-65 years with acute or convalescent COVID-19. CDR3 in DNA: TGTGCCAGTAGTGGGGCGGGACAGGGTGTAGATGGCTACACCTTC. Translated, it gives CASSGAGQGVDGYTF.